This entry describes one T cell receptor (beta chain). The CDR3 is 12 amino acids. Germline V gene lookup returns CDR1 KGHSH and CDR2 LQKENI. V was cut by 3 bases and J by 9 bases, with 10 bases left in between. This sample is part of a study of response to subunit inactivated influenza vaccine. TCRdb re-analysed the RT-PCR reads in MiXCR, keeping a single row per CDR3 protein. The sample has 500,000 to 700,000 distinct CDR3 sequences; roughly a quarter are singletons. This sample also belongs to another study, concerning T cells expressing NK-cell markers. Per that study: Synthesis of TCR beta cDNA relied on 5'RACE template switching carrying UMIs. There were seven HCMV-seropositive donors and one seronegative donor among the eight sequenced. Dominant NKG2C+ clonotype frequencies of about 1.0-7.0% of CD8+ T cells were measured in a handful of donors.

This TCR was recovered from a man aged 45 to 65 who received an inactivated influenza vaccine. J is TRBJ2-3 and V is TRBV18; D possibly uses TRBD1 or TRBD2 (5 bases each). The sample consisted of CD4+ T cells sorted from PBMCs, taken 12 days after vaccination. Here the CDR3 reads CASSPSEGTQYF. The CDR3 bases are TGTGCCAGCTCACCCAGTGAGGGGACGCAGTATTTT.